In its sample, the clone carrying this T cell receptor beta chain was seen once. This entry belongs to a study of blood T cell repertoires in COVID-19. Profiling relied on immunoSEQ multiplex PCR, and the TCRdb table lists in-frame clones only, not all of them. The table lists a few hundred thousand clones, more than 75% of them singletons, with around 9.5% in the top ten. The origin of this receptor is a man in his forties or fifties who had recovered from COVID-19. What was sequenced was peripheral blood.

The DNA of the CDR3 is TGTGCCAGCAGCTTAAGACTAGCTAACGAGCAGTACTTC. This codes for CASSLRLANEQYF. The J gene is TRBJ2-7, the V gene TRBV7-2, with 7 bases aligning to TRBD2. Trimming removed 2 bases from V and 5 bases from J; junction bases left unmatched: 3. The CDR3 spans 13 residues. Germline V gene data show CDR1 as SGHTA and CDR2 as FQGNSA.